Listed below are T cell receptor beta chains from one sample, sequenced in a study of T-cell memory formation after mild COVID-19. TCRdb re-analysed the 5' RACE reads in MiXCR, keeping a single row per CDR3 protein. The sample carries about 340,000 distinct CDR3 sequences, 15% to 20% recorded once. The source material was PBMCs or a T cell subset sorted from them (not recorded which). These receptors were collected from a man between 18 and 35 years old who had mild COVID-19 (a few samples of this study predate the infection). Cell type and time point are not known. The CDR3 runs from the conserved cysteine through the conserved F or W. A D gene is named only where the DNA matches it firmly. Some rows mark clone size as missing; the rest say once, few, many or name a class of expanded clone.

TRBJ2-3	few	15	.	TRBV5-6	TGTGCCAGCAGCTTGGTCGGGGTACGAACAGATACGCAGTATTTT	CASSLVGVRTDTQYF
TRBJ2-3	few	13	.	TRBV12-3/TRBV12-4	TGTGCCAGCAGTTTTAGGCCAACAGATACGCAGTATTTT	CASSFRPTDTQYF
TRBJ2-3	.	14	TRBD2	TRBV29-1	TGCAGCGTTGTACTAGCGGGCCGCACAGATACGCAGTATTTT	CSVVLAGRTDTQYF
TRBJ2-1	many	14	TRBD1	TRBV7-3	TGTGCCAGCAGAACCGGGACAGGGAACAATGAGCAGTTCTTC	CASRTGTGNNEQFF
TRBJ1-4	few	13	.	TRBV27	TGTGCCAGCAGTTTTTCCGGGACTCAAAAACTGTTTTTT	CASSFSGTQKLFF
TRBJ2-3	.	13	.	TRBV2	TGTGCCAGCACTGAACCGGGACTCAATACGCAGTATTTT	CASTEPGLNTQYF
TRBJ1-6	few	16	.	TRBV9	TGTGCCAGCAGCGTCGGGGGGCCCGGCTATAATTCACCCCTCCACTTT	CASSVGGPGYNSPLHF
TRBJ2-1	.	16	.	TRBV6-1	TGTGCCAGCATTAAAAAGGCGGCAGGCGACTACAATGAGCAGTTCTTC	CASIKKAAGDYNEQFF
TRBJ2-5	many	12	.	TRBV5-1	TGCGCCAGCAGCCCCGCGGGGGAGACCCAGTACTTC	CASSPAGETQYF
TRBJ1-4	.	17	.	TRBV11-2	TGTGCCAGCAGCCTTCGGGGGACCTCTGCAACTAATGAAAAACTGTTTTTT	CASSLRGTSATNEKLFF
TRBJ2-3	.	16	TRBD2	TRBV4-1	TGCGCCAGCAGCCGAACAGCGGGGGGGCCAACAGATACGCAGTATTTT	CASSRTAGGPTDTQYF
TRBJ2-3	.	15	.	TRBV7-9	TGTGCCAGCAGCTTCTCCGTGGATGGCACAGATACGCAGTATTTT	CASSFSVDGTDTQYF
TRBJ1-4	few	13	TRBD1	TRBV20-1	TGCAGCCAAGCGGACAGGGGTAATGAAAAACTGTTTTTT	CSQADRGNEKLFF
TRBJ2-4	.	14	.	TRBV19	TGTGCCAGTAGTATAGGAGGGGGTTCAAACATTCAGTACTTC	CASSIGGGSNIQYF
TRBJ2-7	many	15	TRBD1	TRBV7-2	TGTGCCAGCAGCCATGGCGACAGGGCGCCCTACGAGCAGTACTTC	CASSHGDRAPYEQYF
TRBJ2-5	few	14	.	TRBV12-3/TRBV12-4	TGTGCCAGCAGCCAAGGGGCAATACAAGAGACCCAGTACTTC	CASSQGAIQETQYF
TRBJ2-1	.	16	TRBD2	TRBV28	TGTGCCAGCAGTTTATGGGAGGTTAGCGGGGGGCATGAGCAGTTCTTC	CASSLWEVSGGHEQFF
TRBJ1-1	.	17	TRBD1	TRBV7-2	TGTGCCAGCAGTTTTACTACAGGGACAGTCCGGAACACTGAAGCTTTCTTT	CASSFTTGTVRNTEAFF
TRBJ1-5	few	16	.	TRBV12-3/TRBV12-4	TGTGCCAGCAGTTTATGGGGACAAAGAACTAATCAGCCCCAGCATTTT	CASSLWGQRTNQPQHF
TRBJ1-2	few	12	.	TRBV7-2	TGTGCCAGCAGCCTAGGGGACGTGTGCTACACCTTC	CASSLGDVCYTF
TRBJ1-5	few	15	TRBD1	TRBV20-1	TGCAGTGCCCCTTCAGGACAGGGCCTCAATCAGCCCCAGCATTTT	CSAPSGQGLNQPQHF
TRBJ2-3	.	14	TRBD2	TRBV7-9	TGTGCCAGCAGCATTAGCGGGGTAGCAGATACGCAGTATTTT	CASSISGVADTQYF
TRBJ1-5	few	13	.	TRBV27	TGTGCCAGCAGTCCCAACATGGTTCAGCCCCAGCATTTT	CASSPNMVQPQHF
TRBJ1-6	few	15	.	TRBV3-1	TGTGCCAGCAGCACAACAACGCTAGATGCGGCACCCCTCCACTTT	CASSTTTLDAAPLHF
TRBJ2-7	few	13	.	TRBV24-1	TGTGCCACCAGTGATTGGGGGTCCGACGAGCAGTACTTC	CATSDWGSDEQYF
TRBJ1-1	many	15	.	TRBV4-1	TGCGCCAGCAGTCATCCCTGGGGGTCGAACACTGAAGCTTTCTTT	CASSHPWGSNTEAFF
TRBJ2-5	.	15	TRBD2	TRBV20-1	TGCAGTGCTAGAGATTTCAGGACTAGCGGAAAGACCCAGTACTTC	CSARDFRTSGKTQYF
TRBJ1-1	.	14	TRBD1	TRBV11-1	TGTGCCAGCAGCGTAGGCCCGACAGGGACTGAAGCTTTCTTT	CASSVGPTGTEAFF
TRBJ2-1	.	15	TRBD2	TRBV29-1	TGCAGCGTTGAAGATTGGATAGCGGGGGGCTATGAGCAGTTCTTC	CSVEDWIAGGYEQFF
TRBJ1-2	few	16	TRBD1	TRBV28	TGTGCCAGCAGTTTATGGGTTGGGTCAGGGGGCCATGGCTACACCTTC	CASSLWVGSGGHGYTF
TRBJ2-1	.	15	TRBD2	TRBV20-1	TGCAGTGCTAGAGGCCCGGGACTAGGAATTTATGAGCAGTTCTTC	CSARGPGLGIYEQFF
TRBJ1-5	.	17	.	TRBV6-1	TGTGCCAGCAGTGAAAGAAGCCGGGGAGGCAGGGCTCAGCCCCAGCATTTT	CASSERSRGGRAQPQHF
TRBJ1-4	.	15	.	TRBV6-2/TRBV6-3	TGTGCCAGCAGTTACTCGGATTTCCTTAATGAAAAACTGTTTTTT	CASSYSDFLNEKLFF
TRBJ1-1	many	13	.	TRBV12-3/TRBV12-4	TGTGCCAGCAGTAACCTTCCCGGCACTGAAGCTTTCTTT	CASSNLPGTEAFF
TRBJ2-7	many	15	.	TRBV6-5	TGTGCCAGCAGTTACAGTCAGGGCCCCTCCTACGAGCAGTACTTC	CASSYSQGPSYEQYF
TRBJ2-3	.	17	TRBD2	TRBV6-6	TGTGCCAGCAGTTATCGAGGACTAGCGGGGGCGTTGCATACGCAGTATTTT	CASSYRGLAGALHTQYF
TRBJ2-7	few	15	TRBD2	TRBV7-2	TGTGCCAGCAGCTTTCCCGGGACTAGCAGTTACGAGCAGTACTTC	CASSFPGTSSYEQYF
TRBJ1-2	few	15	.	TRBV3-1	TGTGCCAGCAGCCAAGGCAGTAGGGACACCTATGGCTACACCTTC	CASSQGSRDTYGYTF
TRBJ2-3	.	14	.	TRBV3-2	TGTGCCAGCAGCCGCATAGGGGGGCTGGATACGCAGTATTTT	CASSRIGGLDTQYF
TRBJ2-1	few	14	.	TRBV11-3	TGTGCCAGCAGCTTAGGGACAGAGACGGTCGGGCAGTTCTTC	CASSLGTETVGQFF
TRBJ2-2	many	16	TRBD1	TRBV9	TGTGCCAGCAGCGTCCGGACAGGGGTAGTATCCGGGGAGCTGTTTTTT	CASSVRTGVVSGELFF
TRBJ2-3	few	14	.	TRBV29-1	TGCAGCGTAGACCGGGCCCTTAGCACAGATACGCAGTATTTT	CSVDRALSTDTQYF
TRBJ2-5	.	14	TRBD1	TRBV7-2	TGTGCCAGCAGCTCGACAGGGTTTTATGAGACCCAGTACTTC	CASSSTGFYETQYF
TRBJ1-5	.	15	.	TRBV5-1	TGCGCCAGCTCCCTTGGGGCCGCGAACAATCAGCCCCAGCATTTT	CASSLGAANNQPQHF
TRBJ2-5	.	16	.	TRBV4-1	TGCGCCAGCAGCCAAGAGGGCGGAGGAGTTCAAGAGACCCAGTACTTC	CASSQEGGGVQETQYF
TRBJ2-1	.	16	TRBD1	TRBV24-1	TGTGCCACCAGTGATTCCCGGACAGGGTTGTTCAATGAGCAGTTCTTC	CATSDSRTGLFNEQFF
TRBJ2-3	many	16	.	TRBV3-1	TGTGCCAGCAGCCAAGCTGGCCGAAGTTACACAGATACGCAGTATTTT	CASSQAGRSYTDTQYF
TRBJ1-1	few	13	.	TRBV19	TGTGCCAGTACCGGAGAGAGTGGAACTGAAGCTTTCTTT	CASTGESGTEAFF
TRBJ1-2	many	14	.	TRBV10-3	TGTGCCATCAGTGAGTCGGAGGGGGGCTATGGCTACACCTTC	CAISESEGGYGYTF
TRBJ2-3	few	15	.	TRBV7-3	TGTGCCAGCAGCTTAGGGGGGGCGGTGGCAGATACGCAGTATTTT	CASSLGGAVADTQYF
TRBJ1-1	.	14	.	TRBV9	TGTGCCAGCAGCGTAGCTGCGGTCGAGACTGAAGCTTTCTTT	CASSVAAVETEAFF
TRBJ1-2	.	13	TRBD1	TRBV29-1	TGCAGCGTTGGCACGGGACAGGACTATGGCTACACCTTC	CSVGTGQDYGYTF
TRBJ2-5	.	16	TRBD1	TRBV14	TGTGCCAGCAGCCACCTAGTACAGGGGGGCGGCGAGACCCAGTACTTC	CASSHLVQGGGETQYF
TRBJ1-2	.	14	.	TRBV14	TGTGCCAGCAGCCAAGAGCTTTCTAACTATGGCTACACCTTC	CASSQELSNYGYTF
TRBJ2-2	few	13	.	TRBV29-1	TGCAGCGTTGAAGGCGGAAATACCGGGGAGCTGTTTTTT	CSVEGGNTGELFF